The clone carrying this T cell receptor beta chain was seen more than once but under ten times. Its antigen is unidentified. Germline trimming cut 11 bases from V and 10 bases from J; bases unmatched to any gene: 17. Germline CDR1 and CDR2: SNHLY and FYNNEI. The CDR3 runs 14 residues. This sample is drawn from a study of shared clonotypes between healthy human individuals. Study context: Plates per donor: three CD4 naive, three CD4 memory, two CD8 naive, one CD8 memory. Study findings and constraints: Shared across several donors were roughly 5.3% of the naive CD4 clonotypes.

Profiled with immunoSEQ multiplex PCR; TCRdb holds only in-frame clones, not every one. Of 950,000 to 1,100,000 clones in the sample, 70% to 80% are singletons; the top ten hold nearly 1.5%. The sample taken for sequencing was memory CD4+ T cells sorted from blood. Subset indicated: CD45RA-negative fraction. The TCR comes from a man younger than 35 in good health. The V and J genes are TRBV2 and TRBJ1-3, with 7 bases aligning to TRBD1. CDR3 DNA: TGTGCCGTAACGTCCCGGGACAGCGGGTGGACCATATATTTT. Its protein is CAVTSRDSGWTIYF.